This entry features one T cell receptor (beta chain) sequence. The antigen remains unidentified. CDR3 length: 18 amino acids. These data originate in a study of response to subunit inactivated influenza vaccine. In TCRdb, the RT-PCR reads were re-called with MiXCR into one record per CDR3 protein. The sample includes 560,000 or so distinct CDR3 sequences, 7.5% to 8.5% of them seen just once. Study-level results: Authors proposed each seasonal influenza vaccination draws in few new T cells.

V and J are TRBV21-1 and TRBJ2-1; TRBD1 is the table's D call and was not checked against the DNA. TRBV21-1 is a documented pseudogene. The sequence was collected from a man aged 50 to 69 who received an inactivated influenza vaccine. The material was PBMCs from blood, obtained roughly 24 months after vaccination. In DNA, the CDR3 is TGTGCCAGCAGCAATTCCCGCACGGGGGGGGCGGGTTTGAATGAGCAGTTCTTC. Amino acids: CASSNSRTGGAGLNEQFF.